These 23 T cell receptor beta chains were all obtained from the same sample, sequenced in a study of T-cell memory formation after mild COVID-19. A single record per CDR3 protein comes from TCRdb applying MiXCR to the 5' RACE reads. The data contain 350,000 to 450,000 distinct CDR3 sequences, 13% to 15% of them seen just once; the ten biggest clones take up about 20%. The material sequenced was PBMCs or a T cell subset sorted from them (not recorded which). The receptors derive from a man between 18 and 29 years old who had mild COVID-19 (a few samples of this study predate the infection). Cell type and time point are not known.

This clonotype was detected only a few times. This sequence joins TRBV4-2 and TRBJ2-1; perhaps TRBD2 as D (5 bases). This CDR3 is built from 15 residues. The germline V gene has CDR1 LGHNA and CDR2 YNFKEQ. Trimming removed 3 bases from V and 6 bases from J, with 15 bases in between. The CDR3 is CASSHRDTVGNEQFF. The CDR3 DNA is TGTGCCAGCAGCCATCGGGATACCGTAGGCAATGAGCAGTTCTTC.

The chain uses TRBV4-1 and TRBJ2-7; maybe TRBD2 (5 bases). Germline V gene sequence: CDR1 MGHRA, CDR2 YSYEKL. This CDR3 comprises 16 residues. Trimming removed 1 base at V and 3 bases at J, with 16 bases between. In nucleotides, the CDR3 is TGCGCCAGCAGCCAAGTTCCGGCAGCCGAGGGCTACGAGCAGTACTTC. Encoded protein: CASSQVPAAEGYEQYF.

This clonotype was counted only a few times. The rearrangement joins TRBV7-8 to TRBJ1-1; D might be TRBD1 (5 bases). This CDR3 is 14 amino acids long. The V gene lost 5 bases and the J gene lost 3 bases, with 13 bases spanning the gap. Per the germline V gene, CDR1 is SGHVS and CDR2 is FQNEAQ. The CDR3 is CASSPRWGYTEAFF. The CDR3 DNA is TGTGCCAGCAGCCCCAGGTGGGGGTACACTGAAGCTTTCTTT.

The chain couples TRBV29-1 to TRBJ1-2, with D perhaps TRBD1 (5 bases). Germline CDR1 and CDR2: SQVTM and ANQGSEA. The CDR3 covers 12 residues. Trimming shortened V by 3 bases and J by 4 bases, and 9 bases separated the two germline ends. Here the CDR3 DNA reads TGCAGCGTTGACGAGGGGCTCTATGGCTACACCTTC. Its translation: CSVDEGLYGYTF. Full variable domain (outside the CDR3, taken from reference TRBV29-1 and TRBJ1-2): SAVISQKPSRDICQRGTSLTIQCQVDSQVTMMFWYRQQPGQSLTLIATANQGSEATYESGFVIDKFPISRPNLTFSTLTVSNMSPEDSSIYLCSVDEGLYGYTFGSGTRLTVV.

This clonotype was seen only a few times. The chain links TRBV4-2 to TRBJ2-1; 15 positions match TRBD2. Germline V gene lookup returns CDR1 LGHNA and CDR2 YNFKEQ. V shed 1 base and J 4 bases; nucleotides not matched to a gene: 5. The CDR3 has 18 amino acids. For the CDR3, the DNA is TGTGCCAGCAGCCAAGGGACTAGCGGGGGGGCCACTTACAATGAGCAGTTCTTC. Its protein is CASSQGTSGGATYNEQFF.

This clonotype was detected only a few times. This chain uses TRBV5-6 with TRBJ2-1; 11 nucleotides agree with TRBD2. The trim removed 3 bases at V and 9 bases at J, leaving 8 bases unmatched. Germline V gives CDR1 SGHDT, CDR2 YYEEEE. The length of the CDR3 is 15 residues. Here the CDR3 reads CASSWGLAEEFEQFF. The CDR3 nucleotides read TGTGCCAGCAGCTGGGGACTAGCGGAGGAATTTGAGCAGTTCTTC.

This clonotype was picked up a small number of times. V usage is TRBV15 and J usage is TRBJ1-1; 7 bases are shared with TRBD1. The germline gives CDR1 LNHNV, CDR2 YYDKDF (reference sequence). V lost 2 bases to trimming and J lost 6 bases; unmatched junction nucleotides: 6. The CDR3 extends over 14 amino acids. The CDR3 spells CATSRSTGVSEAFF. In DNA form, the CDR3 reads TGTGCCACCAGCAGATCCACAGGGGTATCTGAAGCTTTCTTT.

The gene calls are TRBV29-1 and TRBJ2-7, with 10 nucleotides matching TRBD1. CDR1 and CDR2 (germline): SQVTM, ANQGSEA. The CDR3 length is 13 residues. J lost 4 bases, V lost 5 bases, and 5 bases had no gene match. CDR3 loop: CSVTTGGSYEQYF. The CDR3 bases are TGCAGCGTTACGACAGGGGGCTCTTACGAGCAGTACTTC.

This clonotype occurred many times. The chain links TRBV7-9 to TRBJ1-2; D might be TRBD1 (5 bases). The V end was cut by 5 bases, the J end by 8 bases, with 12 bases between. Germline V gives CDR1 SEHNR, CDR2 FQNEAQ (reference sequence). The CDR3 sequence is 12 residues long. CDR3: CASSPGQSGYTF. The CDR3 DNA is TGTGCCAGCAGCCCAGGACAATCCGGCTACACCTTC.

This clonotype was found many times. The CDR3 DNA reads as TGTGCCAGCAGCTTAAGTGGGACAGGGATCCCCTACGAGCAGTACTTC. The encoded protein is CASSLSGTGIPYEQYF. This chain joins TRBV7-2 and TRBJ2-7; 9 bases match TRBD1. There are 16 residues in the CDR3. From germline, CDR1 is SGHTA and CDR2 FQGNSA. V trimming: 2 bases; J trimming: 2 bases; junction bases outside the gene matches: 7.

The gene calls are TRBV20-1 and TRBJ1-2, with 10 bases aligning to TRBD1. Germline CDR1 is DFQATT and CDR2 is SNEGSKA (reference sequence). After removal of 6 bases from V and 4 bases from J, the junction contained 8 bases not matched to a gene. The CDR3 sequence is 14 residues long. The CDR3 bases are TGCAGTGCCCGCCTGGACAGGGGGTTCTATGGCTACACCTTC. Its protein is CSARLDRGFYGYTF.

This clonotype came up a few times. V usage is TRBV15 and J usage is TRBJ2-7; perhaps TRBD1 as D (5 bases). Germline assignment: CDR1 LNHNV and CDR2 YYDKDF (reference sequence). Trimming took 0 bases from V and 0 from J, leaving 12 bases between them. The CDR3 spans 16 residues. The CDR3 loop is CATSRDIRAPSYEQYF. CDR3 coding DNA: TGTGCCACCAGCAGAGATATCAGGGCACCCTCCTACGAGCAGTACTTC.

The table lists this clonotype with many counts. The chain carries TRBV10-3 and TRBJ2-7, with 7 bases matching TRBD2. The germline gives CDR1 ENHRY, CDR2 SYGVKD. V shed 6 bases, J shed 5 bases, and the junction held 7 bases outside the gene matches. This CDR3 is 13 amino acids long. The CDR3 nucleotides are TGTGCCATCAGCGAGCGGGGCCAGGACGAGCAGTACGTC. Encoded protein: CAISERGQDEQYV.

This clonotype was recorded many times. The J gene is TRBJ1-1, the V gene TRBV5-1; D possibly corresponds to TRBD1 (5 bases). V lost 1 base and J lost 0, with 7 bases in between. Germline values: CDR1 SGHRS, CDR2 YFSETQ. This CDR3 is 14 amino acids long. The CDR3, as DNA: TGCGCCAGCAGCTTGCAGGGAATGAACACTGAAGCTTTCTTT. This encodes CASSLQGMNTEAFF.

V is TRBV20-1 and J is TRBJ2-1; TRBD2 matches 11 bases. The CDR3 is 15 amino acids. CDR1 and CDR2 from the germline V gene are DFQATT and SNEGSKA (reference sequence). V lost 4 bases and J lost 0; bases outside the gene matches: 2. The CDR3 DNA reads TGCAGTGCTACGACTAGCGGGACCTCCTACAATGAGCAGTTCTTC. Residues: CSATTSGTSYNEQFF.

To note about this clonotype: At one boundary the junction diverges from the germline segment, which might be a read error. V is TRBV10-3 and J is TRBJ1-2; D call uncertain. Germline values: CDR1 ENHRY, CDR2 SYGVKD. This CDR3 has 11 residues. In DNA, the CDR3 is TGTGCCATCACAACGGACTATTGCTACACCTTC. Its protein product is CAITTDYCYTF.

The V gene is TRBV2, the J gene TRBJ2-1, with TRBD1 matching over 8 bases. Trimming cost V 3 bases and J 4 bases; bases outside gene matches: 5. Germline CDR1 reads SNHLY; CDR2 reads FYNNEI. This CDR3 comprises 15 residues. CDR3 coding DNA: TGTGCCAGCAGTGAGGACAGGGCTATTTACAATGAGCAGTTCTTC. Its protein product is CASSEDRAIYNEQFF. The full variable domain, rest sourced from reference TRBV2 and TRBJ2-1, is EPEVTQTPSHQVTQMGQEVILRCVPISNHLYFYWYRQILGQKVEFLVSFYNNEISEKSEIFDDQFSVERPDGSNFTLKIRSTKLEDSAMYFCASSEDRAIYNEQFFGPGTRLTVL.

This clonotype has a count of ten or more. The chain recombines TRBV7-9 with TRBJ2-5, with 10 bases aligning to TRBD2. Germline trimming cut 2 bases from V and 4 bases from J; bases unmatched to any gene: 7. The length of the CDR3 is 16 residues. Germline V CDR1 and CDR2: SEHNR, FQNEAQ (reference sequence). The CDR3 loop is CASSLRASGGRETQYF. DNA for the CDR3: TGTGCCAGCAGCTTACGTGCTAGCGGGGGCCGAGAGACCCAGTACTTC.

This clonotype was recorded at least ten times. The rearrangement uses TRBV5-6 and TRBJ2-3; no firm D call. CDR3 length equals 15 residues. Trimming left V 4 bases short and J 1 base short, with 13 bases between. Germline V CDR1 and CDR2: SGHDT, YYEEEE. Here the CDR3 reads CASSRSSTGTDTQYF. The DNA for the CDR3 is TGTGCCAGCAGCCGGAGTTCGACGGGCACAGATACGCAGTATTTT.

This clonotype was detected ten times or more. V gene TRBV12-3 or TRBV12-4 combines with J gene TRBJ2-7, with 8 bases matching TRBD1. Trimming removed 6 bases from V and 3 bases from J; junction bases left unmatched: 25. The CDR3 loop spans 20 amino acids. CDR3 sequence (DNA): TGTGCCAGCAGGCGTGAAGGCAGGGGGCTAAGAGGTGGGCGCCTCTACGAGCAGTACTTC. Its translation is CASRREGRGLRGGRLYEQYF.

Only a few counts were recorded for this clonotype. The chain combines TRBV11-2 with TRBJ1-5; maybe TRBD1 (6 bases). Germline-derived CDR1 and CDR2 are SGHAT and FQNNGV. V was clipped by 2 bases and J by 5 bases, with 10 bases between them. The CDR3 loop spans 14 amino acids. CDR3 coding DNA: TGTGCCAGCAGCTTAAGAGGGGGAGATCAGCCCCAGCATTTT. Translating gives CASSLRGGDQPQHF. The full variable domain, rest sourced from reference TRBV11-2 and TRBJ1-5, is EAGVAQSPRYKIIEKRQSVAFWCNPISGHATLYWYQQILGQGPKLLIQFQNNGVVDDSQLPKDRFSAERLKGVDSTLKIQPAKLEDSAVYLCASSLRGGDQPQHFGDGTRLSIL.

The chain couples TRBV9 to TRBJ2-3; D perhaps matches TRBD2 (5 bases). Germline CDR1 and CDR2: SGDLS and YYNGEE. V was pared by 0 bases and J by 4 bases, with 9 bases between. The CDR3 sequence is 14 residues long. The CDR3 loop is CASSVVSSPDTQYF. The CDR3 coding sequence is TGTGCCAGCAGCGTAGTGTCTAGCCCAGATACGCAGTATTTT.

The table lists this clonotype with a few counts. This rearrangement joins TRBV5-6 to TRBJ2-3; D is possibly TRBD1 (5 bases). Germline V gene lookup returns CDR1 SGHDT and CDR2 YYEEEE. The CDR3 length is 16 residues. Between the trimmed V and J ends, which lost 4 bases and 4 bases, there was a span of 19 bases. Written as DNA, the CDR3 is TGTGCCAGCAGCCAAATGACAGCTCTAACTTCAGATACGCAGTATTTT. Translation: CASSQMTALTSDTQYF.